This T cell receptor (beta chain) was found in a study of T cell responses to AZD1222 COVID-19 vaccine. Study observations and caveats: Reportedly, close to half of spike-specific TCRs are directed against unmutated variant regions.

Germline V gene sequence: CDR1 SGHTA, CDR2 FQGNSA. This CDR3 has 17 amino acids. V lost 5 bases and J 6 bases, leaving 22 bases between the germline ends. This clone was seen only once. No antigen is known for it. The repertoire was sequenced with immunoSEQ multiplex PCR; TCRdb's copy has only in-frame clones and lacks some. The profile shows some 53,000 clones, 80% to 90% of them singletons. The chain couples TRBV7-2 to TRBJ1-4, with a tentative D call TRBD1 (6 bases). The sequence was collected from an adult who received the AZD1222 COVID-19 vaccine. The sequenced sample was peripheral blood, obtained 28 days after the second AZD1222 dose. This chain's CDR3 is CASSLSSAGGGDEKLFF. The CDR3 region has the DNA TGTGCCAGCAGCCTAAGTAGTGCGGGGGGCGGAGATGAAAAACTGTTTTTT.